The next 19 T cell receptor beta chains were all read from a single sample in a study of prognosis after radiotherapy for stage I lung cancer. Genomic DNA was the source, and TCR beta CDR3 was amplified from it by two-round multiplex PCR. First-round PCR employed TRBV- and TRBJ-specific primers for each gene. Via MiXCR, TCRdb re-called the multiplex PCR reads, giving one row per CDR3 protein. Seen here are roughly 12,000 distinct CDR3 sequences, 35% observed once, and the top ten hold about 57%. Here the sequenced sample was PBMCs, taken before or after stereotactic body radiation therapy (not recorded which). Source of these receptors: a donor over 45 with non-small cell lung cancer.

This clonotype was detected ten times or more. V is TRBV7-2 and J is TRBJ2-2; D possibly corresponds to TRBD2 (5 bases). The CDR3 covers 15 residues. Germline CDR1 SGHTA, CDR2 FQGNSA. V was shortened by 1 base and J by 3 bases, with 9 bases between the two germline ends. The CDR3 nucleotides read TGTGCCAGCAGCTTAGGGGCGGGCTACACCGGGGAGCTGTTTTTT. It specifies CASSLGAGYTGELFF.

In its sample, this clonotype was seen many times. The chain carries TRBV12-3 or TRBV12-4 and TRBJ1-1; TRBD1 might be the D (5 bases). This CDR3 contains 13 residues. V lost 5 bases to trimming and J lost 1 base, with 8 bases between them. The CDR3 is CASSIGGNTEAFF. CDR3 nucleotide sequence: TGTGCCAGCAGTATCGGGGGGAACACTGAAGCTTTCTTT.

This clonotype ranks as medium-sized. This chain links TRBV29-1 with TRBJ2-1; TRBD1 matches 8 bases. CDR1 SQVTM and CDR2 ANQGSEA come from the germline V gene. The CDR3 is 14 residues long. The V segment lost 3 bases and the J segment 6 bases; nucleotides outside the gene matches: 7. CDR3 nucleotides: TGCAGCGTTGACCAACAGGGGGTATTCAATGAGCAGTTCTTC. Its protein is CSVDQQGVFNEQFF.

This clonotype has just one count. The CDR3 spells CAWNSQIGRVSRGYTF. Here the CDR3 DNA reads TGTGCCTGGAACTCCCAAATAGGACGAGTTTCGAGAGGCTACACCTTC. This chain joins TRBV30 and TRBJ1-2; D is undetermined. The CDR3 is 16 residues long. Trimming removed 4 bases at V and 8 bases at J, with 26 bases between. CDR1 and CDR2 from the germline V gene are GTSNPN and SVGIG (reference sequence).

In its sample, this clonotype ranks as medium-sized (0.01 to 0.1%). The V gene is TRBV11-2, the J gene TRBJ2-7, with D possibly TRBD2 on 5 matching bases. The CDR3 covers 18 residues. Trimming shortened V by 1 base and J by 0 bases, and 19 bases separated the two germline ends. Germline V gene sequence: CDR1 SGHAT, CDR2 FQNNGV. The CDR3 protein is CASSLARVNSLNSYEQYF. The CDR3 nucleotides are TGTGCCAGCAGCTTAGCGAGGGTAAATAGTCTAAACTCCTACGAGCAGTACTTC. The variable domain in full, with the rest retrieved from reference TRBV11-2 and TRBJ2-7, is EAGVAQSPRYKIIEKRQSVAFWCNPISGHATLYWYQQILGQGPKLLIQFQNNGVVDDSQLPKDRFSAERLKGVDSTLKIQPAKLEDSAVYLCASSLARVNSLNSYEQYFGPGTRLTVT.

The gene calls are TRBV27 and TRBJ2-7; TRBD1 agrees at 7 bases. CDR1 and CDR2 (germline): MNHEY, SMNVEV (reference sequence). This CDR3 contains 14 residues. The V and J ends lost 6 bases and 4 bases, in that order; junction bases with no gene match: 9. CDR3 loop: CASRPPGQSYEQYF. In nucleotides, the CDR3 is TGTGCCAGCAGGCCACCGGGACAGTCTTACGAGCAGTACTTC.

This clonotype has a count of ten or more. This chain uses TRBV7-3 with TRBJ1-1, with D tentatively TRBD1 (5 bases). Trimming took 4 bases from V and 1 from J, leaving 10 bases between them. The CDR3 consists of 14 residues. Germline CDR1 and CDR2: SGHTA and FQGTGA. CDR3 sequence: CASSSGITNTEAFF. The CDR3 DNA is TGTGCCAGCAGCTCAGGGATAACGAACACTGAAGCTTTCTTT.

This clonotype was recorded many times. The rearrangement uses TRBV7-2 and TRBJ2-1; 8 bases are a match to TRBD1. V was clipped by 6 bases and J by 2 bases; unmatched bases: 6. Germline V gene data show CDR1 as SGHTA and CDR2 as FQGNSA. The CDR3 runs 15 residues. The CDR3 coding sequence is TGTGCCAGCAGAGGAACGGGACAGGCCTACAATGAGCAGTTCTTC. Amino acid sequence: CASRGTGQAYNEQFF.

This clonotype has just a few counts. This sequence joins TRBV20-1 and TRBJ2-3, with 7 bases that match TRBD2. V gave up 1 base and J gave up 2 bases; unmatched junction bases: 9. The CDR3 is 16 residues long. CDR1 is DFQATT and CDR2 is SNEGSKA in the germline V gene (reference sequence). The CDR3 spells CSARASGRVFTDTQYF. The CDR3 DNA sequence: TGCAGTGCTAGAGCTAGTGGGAGGGTATTCACAGATACGCAGTATTTT.

There are many counts of this clonotype. The chain recombines TRBV3-1 with TRBJ2-6; either TRBD1 or TRBD2 may fit D (7 bases each). The CDR3 sequence is 18 residues long. Germline CDR1 is LGHDT and CDR2 is YNNKEL (reference sequence). Trimming cost V 4 bases and J 4 bases, with 20 bases left between them. The CDR3 loop reads CASSPRQGGSSGANVLTF. The CDR3 bases are TGTGCCAGCAGCCCCAGACAGGGAGGGAGTTCCGGGGCCAACGTCCTGACTTTC.

This clonotype rates as medium-sized (0.01 to 0.1%). The J gene is TRBJ2-7, the V gene TRBV7-9; no clear D gene. This CDR3 comprises 13 residues. V shed 4 bases and J shed 4 bases, with 11 bases lying between them. Per germline, CDR1 SEHNR and CDR2 FQNEAQ (reference sequence). CDR3 region: CASSSTLEYEQYV. The CDR3 DNA is TGTGCCAGCAGCTCGACCCTGGAGTACGAGCAGTACGTC.

In its sample, this clonotype was seen many times. This sequence joins TRBV7-2 and TRBJ1-1; D gene uncertain. There are 15 residues in the CDR3. Germline V gene data show CDR1 as SGHTA and CDR2 as FQGNSA. Deletions cut 2 bases from V and 1 base from J, with 11 bases between. The CDR3 bases are TGTGCCAGCAGCTTATATCAAGGGCCGAACACTGAAGCTTTCTTT. This sequence encodes CASSLYQGPNTEAFF.

Note on this clonotype: The junction departs from the called germline gene at one end, perhaps through a read error. CDR3 residues: CASSHNRAFASPLHF. The CDR3 region has the DNA TGTGCCAGCAGCCACAACAGGGCCTTCGCTTCACCCCTCCACTTC. The V and J genes are TRBV5-4 and TRBJ1-6, with D tentatively TRBD1 (6 bases). The CDR3 runs 15 residues. The V gene's germline CDR1 is SGHNT and CDR2 YYREEE (reference sequence).

The CDR3 region is CASSQVGTEAFF. The CDR3 DNA reads TGTGCCAGCAGCCAAGTCGGGACTGAAGCTTTCTTT. The J gene is TRBJ1-1, the V gene TRBV3-1, with D hard to call. The germline V gene encodes CDR1 LGHDT and CDR2 YNNKEL (reference sequence). The germline V and J ends were trimmed by 1 base and 5 bases, with 5 bases remaining between them. CDR3 length: 12 residues.

This clonotype counts as medium-sized. The chain recombines TRBV6-4 with TRBJ2-1; a weak D match, TRBD2 (6 bases). The ends were cut back, 5 bases at V and 4 bases at J, with 9 bases in the middle. This CDR3 has 13 amino acids. The germline gives CDR1 MRHNA, CDR2 SNTAGT. This chain's CDR3 is CASSQSGYNEQFF. Written as DNA, the CDR3 is TGTGCCAGCAGTCAGAGCGGGTACAATGAGCAGTTCTTC.

V and J are TRBV27 and TRBJ1-5; a possible D gene is TRBD1 (6 bases). The CDR3 sequence is 15 residues long. Germline CDR1 reads MNHEY; CDR2 reads SMNVEV (reference sequence). Trimming shortened V by 2 bases and J by 0 bases, and 8 bases separated the two germline ends. DNA for the CDR3: TGTGCCAGCAGTTTAGGGGGGCATAGCAATCAGCCCCAGCATTTT. Translation: CASSLGGHSNQPQHF.

This chain uses TRBV6-2 or TRBV6-3 with TRBJ2-3; 7 bases line up with TRBD1. This CDR3 contains 15 residues. The germline gives CDR1 MNHEY, CDR2 SVGEGT. The junction had 11 bases not matched to a gene; V was cut back by 5 bases and J by 6 bases. DNA of the CDR3: TGTGCCAGCAGTCCGGACAGGAGCTTCGAGGATACGCAGTATTTT. This encodes CASSPDRSFEDTQYF.

At least ten counts were recorded for this clonotype. The chain joins TRBV20-1 to TRBJ2-2, with 8 bases aligning to TRBD2. This CDR3 contains 14 residues. The V gene's germline CDR1 is DFQATT and CDR2 SNEGSKA (reference sequence). V lost 4 bases to trimming and J lost 1 base; unmatched junction nucleotides: 2. CDR3 sequence reads: CSAISGGNTGELFF. The CDR3, as DNA: TGCAGTGCTATCAGCGGGGGGAACACCGGGGAGCTGTTTTTT.

This clonotype was picked up many times. This chain links TRBV5-1 with TRBJ2-1; 11 bases line up with TRBD1. Per the germline V gene, CDR1 is SGHRS and CDR2 is YFSETQ. V was pared by 0 bases and J by 8 bases, with 4 bases of the junction left unmatched. The CDR3 runs to 15 residues. CDR3 sequence reads: CASSLGDRGVDEQFF. CDR3 DNA: TGCGCCAGCAGCTTGGGGGACAGGGGGGTCGATGAGCAGTTCTTC.